The T cell receptor beta chain described here comes from a study of blood T cell repertoires in COVID-19. The table came from immunoSEQ multiplex PCR; TCRdb's copy has only in-frame clones and leaves some out. The sample shows some 190,000 clones, roughly 89% of them seen only once. Sequencing was performed on PBMCs or T cells enriched from blood (not recorded which). This clonotype was sampled from a woman aged 40 to 50 with acute COVID-19.

DNA of the CDR3: TGTGCCAGCAGCTACCTAGGGGGTTCGGAAGCTTTCTTT. It is translated as CASSYLGGSEAFF. V and J are TRBV12-3 or TRBV12-4 and TRBJ1-1, with TRBD1 as a possible D gene (6 bases). The V end was cut by 6 bases, the J end by 8 bases, with 16 bases between. The CDR3 is made up of 13 amino acids.